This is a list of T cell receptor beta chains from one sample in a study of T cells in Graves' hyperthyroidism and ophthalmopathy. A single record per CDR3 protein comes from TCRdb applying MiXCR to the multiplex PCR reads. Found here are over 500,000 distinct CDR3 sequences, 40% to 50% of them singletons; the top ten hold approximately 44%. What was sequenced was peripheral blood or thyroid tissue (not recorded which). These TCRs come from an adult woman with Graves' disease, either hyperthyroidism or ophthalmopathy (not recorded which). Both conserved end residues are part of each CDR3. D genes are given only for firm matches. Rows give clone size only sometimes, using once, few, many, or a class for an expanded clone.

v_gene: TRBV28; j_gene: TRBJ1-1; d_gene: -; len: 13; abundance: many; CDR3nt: TGTGCCAGCAGGGAAACACGTAACACTGAAGCTTTCTTT; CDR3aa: CASRETRNTEAFF
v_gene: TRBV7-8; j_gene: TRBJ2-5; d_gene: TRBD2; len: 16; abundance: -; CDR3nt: TGTGCCAGTAGCTACAGCGGGAGCGGTTTCAGGGAGACCCAGTACTTC; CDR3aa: CASSYSGSGFRETQYF
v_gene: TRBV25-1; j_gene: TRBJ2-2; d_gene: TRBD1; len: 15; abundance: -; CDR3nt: TGTGCCAGCAGGACAGCGACAGGGTTCGCCGGGGAGCTGTTTTTT; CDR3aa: CASRTATGFAGELFF
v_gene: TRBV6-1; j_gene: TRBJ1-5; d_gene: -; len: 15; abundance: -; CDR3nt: TGTGCCAGCAGTCCAATGCAGGGAGTCAATCAGCCCCAGCATTTT; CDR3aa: CASSPMQGVNQPQHF
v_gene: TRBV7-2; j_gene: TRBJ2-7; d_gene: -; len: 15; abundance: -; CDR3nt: TGTGCCAGCAGCTCCCCCCGGGACGCCTCCTACGAGCAGTACTTC; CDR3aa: CASSSPRDASYEQYF
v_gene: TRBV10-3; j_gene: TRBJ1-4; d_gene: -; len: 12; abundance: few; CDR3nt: TGTGCCATCAGAGGGGGTAATGAAAAACTGTTTTTT; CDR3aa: CAIRGGNEKLFF
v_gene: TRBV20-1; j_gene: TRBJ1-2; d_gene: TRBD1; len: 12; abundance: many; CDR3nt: TGCAGTGCTTACGGGACAGGAGATGGCTACACCTTC; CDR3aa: CSAYGTGDGYTF
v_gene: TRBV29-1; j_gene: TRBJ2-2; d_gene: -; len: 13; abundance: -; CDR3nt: TGCAGCGTTGGAAAGCAGCCCACCGGGGAGCTGTTTTTT; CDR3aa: CSVGKQPTGELFF
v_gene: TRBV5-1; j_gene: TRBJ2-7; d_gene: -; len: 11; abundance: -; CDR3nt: TGCGCCAGCAGTTCAAAGGGGGAGCAGTACTTC; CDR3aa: CASSSKGEQYF
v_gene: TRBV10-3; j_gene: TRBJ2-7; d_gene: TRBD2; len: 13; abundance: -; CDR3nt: TGTGCCACCGGCGAATCGGGAGGGTACGAGCAGTACTTC; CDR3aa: CATGESGGYEQYF
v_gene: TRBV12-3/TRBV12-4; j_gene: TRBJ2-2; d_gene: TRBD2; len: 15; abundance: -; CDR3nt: TGTGCCAGCAGTATACTAGCGGGGTCCACCGGGGAGCTGTTTTTT; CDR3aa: CASSILAGSTGELFF
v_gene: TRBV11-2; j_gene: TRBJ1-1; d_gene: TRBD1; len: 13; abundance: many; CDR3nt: TGTGCCAGCAGCAGGACAGGGGGGACTGAAGCTTTCTTT; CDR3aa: CASSRTGGTEAFF
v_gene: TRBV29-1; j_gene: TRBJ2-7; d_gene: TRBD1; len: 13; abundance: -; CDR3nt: TGCAGCTATGGACAGGGAAAAACCTACGAGCAGTACTTC; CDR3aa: CSYGQGKTYEQYF
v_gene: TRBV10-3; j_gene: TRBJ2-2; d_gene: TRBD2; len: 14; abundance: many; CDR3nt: TGTGCCATCAGTGAGCGGACTAGCCGGGGGGAGCTGTTTTTT; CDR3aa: CAISERTSRGELFF
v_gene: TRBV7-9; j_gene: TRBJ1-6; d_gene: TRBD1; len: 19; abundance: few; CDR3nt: TGTGCCAGCAGTTCCGACCGGGACAGGGATTGGGATTTGGAGGCACCCCTCCACTTT; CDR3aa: CASSSDRDRDWDLEAPLHF
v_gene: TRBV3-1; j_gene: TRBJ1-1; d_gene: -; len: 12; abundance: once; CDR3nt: TGTGCCAGCAGCCAAGCTGCGGGAGGTGCTTTCTTT; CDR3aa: CASSQAAGGAFF
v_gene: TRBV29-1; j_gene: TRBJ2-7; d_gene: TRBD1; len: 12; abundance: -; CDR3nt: TGCAGCGTGCAGGGGGTAGCCTACGAGCAGTACTTC; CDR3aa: CSVQGVAYEQYF
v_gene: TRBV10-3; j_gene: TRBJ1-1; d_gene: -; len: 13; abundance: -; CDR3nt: TGTGCCATCAGCCCCCAAGGGTACACTGAAGCTTTCTTT; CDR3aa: CAISPQGYTEAFF
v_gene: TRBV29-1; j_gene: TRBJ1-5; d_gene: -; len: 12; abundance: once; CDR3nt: TGCAGCAGTTACGACAGGCGTCAGCCCCAGCATTTT; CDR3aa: CSSYDRRQPQHF
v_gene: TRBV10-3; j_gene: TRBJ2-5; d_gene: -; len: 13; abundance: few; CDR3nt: TGTGCCACCAGTCCCGGATGGGGAGAGACCCAGTACTTC; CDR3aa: CATSPGWGETQYF
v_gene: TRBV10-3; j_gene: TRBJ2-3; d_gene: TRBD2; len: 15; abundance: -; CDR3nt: TGTGCCACCGCTGGAGGGCGGGGGTACACAGATACGCAGTATTTT; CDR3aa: CATAGGRGYTDTQYF
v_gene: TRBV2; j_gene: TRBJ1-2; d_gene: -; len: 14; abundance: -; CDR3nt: TGTGCCAGCAGTGAATATGACGGGAACTATGGCTACACCTTC; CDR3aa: CASSEYDGNYGYTF
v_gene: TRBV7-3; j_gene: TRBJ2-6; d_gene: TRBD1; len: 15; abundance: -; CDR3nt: TGTGCCAGCAGACCGACAGGGACTGGGGCCAACGTCCTGACTTTC; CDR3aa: CASRPTGTGANVLTF
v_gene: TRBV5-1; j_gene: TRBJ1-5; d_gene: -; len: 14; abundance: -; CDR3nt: TGCGCCAGCAGGCCAGGGGATAGCAATCAGCCCCAGCATTTT; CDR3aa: CASRPGDSNQPQHF
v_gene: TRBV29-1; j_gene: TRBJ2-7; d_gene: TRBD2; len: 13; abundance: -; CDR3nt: TGCAGCAGTCGGACTAGCGGGAATTACGAGCAGTACTTC; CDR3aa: CSSRTSGNYEQYF
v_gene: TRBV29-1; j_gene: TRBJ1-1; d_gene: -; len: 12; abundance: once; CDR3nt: TGCAGCGGCCGCTGGCGGAACACTGAAGCTTTCTTT; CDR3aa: CSGRWRNTEAFF
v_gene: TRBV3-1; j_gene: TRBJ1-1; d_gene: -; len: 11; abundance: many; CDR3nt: TGTGCCAGCAGCCTGAAGCGTGAAGCTTTCTTT; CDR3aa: CASSLKREAFF
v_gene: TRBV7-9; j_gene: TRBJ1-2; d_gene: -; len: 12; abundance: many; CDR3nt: TGTGCCAGCACCCCGGAGGAAGGCGGCTACACCTTC; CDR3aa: CASTPEEGGYTF
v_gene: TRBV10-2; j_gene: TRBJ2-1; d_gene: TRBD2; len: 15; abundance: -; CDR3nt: TGCGCCAGCAGTGGGAGACGGACTAGCGGGAAGGAGCAGTTCTTC; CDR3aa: CASSGRRTSGKEQFF
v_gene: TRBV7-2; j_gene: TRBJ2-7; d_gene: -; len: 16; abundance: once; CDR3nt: TGTGCCAGCAGCGTACATCCTACCTCTCTGGGCTACGAGCAGTACTTC; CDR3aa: CASSVHPTSLGYEQYF
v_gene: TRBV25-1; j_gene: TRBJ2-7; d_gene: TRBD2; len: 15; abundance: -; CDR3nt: TGTGCCAGCAGTTTCTCCGGGAGGGCAGGCTACGAGCAGTACTTC; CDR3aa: CASSFSGRAGYEQYF
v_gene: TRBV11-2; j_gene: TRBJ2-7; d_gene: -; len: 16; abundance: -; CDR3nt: TGTGCCAGCAGCTTAGATCTCAGCGTTAGCTCCTACGAGCAGTACTTC; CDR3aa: CASSLDLSVSSYEQYF
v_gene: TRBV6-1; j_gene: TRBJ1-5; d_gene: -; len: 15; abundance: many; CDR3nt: TGTGCCAGTACCACCACACGGAATAGCAATCAGCCCCAGCATTTT; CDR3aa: CASTTTRNSNQPQHF
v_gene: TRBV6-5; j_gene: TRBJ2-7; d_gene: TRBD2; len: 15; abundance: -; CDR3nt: TGTGCCAGCAGGGTACAGGGACTAGTTGGCTACGAGCAGTACTTC; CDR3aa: CASRVQGLVGYEQYF
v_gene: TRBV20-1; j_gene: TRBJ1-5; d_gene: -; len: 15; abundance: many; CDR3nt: TGCAGTGCCAATGACAGGACGTGGGGAAATCAGCCCCAGCATTTT; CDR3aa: CSANDRTWGNQPQHF
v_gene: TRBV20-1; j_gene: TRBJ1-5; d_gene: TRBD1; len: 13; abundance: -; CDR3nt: TGCAGTGCCGGACAGGGTCCCAATCAGCCCCAGCATTTT; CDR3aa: CSAGQGPNQPQHF
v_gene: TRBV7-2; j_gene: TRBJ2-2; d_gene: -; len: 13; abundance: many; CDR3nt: TGTGCCAGCAGCTCTAGCGCCACCGGGGAGCTGTTTTTT; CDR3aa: CASSSSATGELFF
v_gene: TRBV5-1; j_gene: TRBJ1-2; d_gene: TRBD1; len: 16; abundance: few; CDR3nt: TGCGCCAGCAGCTCGCGCTCTGGCAGGGGGCTCTATGGCTACACCTTC; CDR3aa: CASSSRSGRGLYGYTF
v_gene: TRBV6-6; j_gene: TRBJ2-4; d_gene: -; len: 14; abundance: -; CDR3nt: TGTGCCAGCAGTCCCAGTCGGGGCAAAAACATTCAGTACTTC; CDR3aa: CASSPSRGKNIQYF